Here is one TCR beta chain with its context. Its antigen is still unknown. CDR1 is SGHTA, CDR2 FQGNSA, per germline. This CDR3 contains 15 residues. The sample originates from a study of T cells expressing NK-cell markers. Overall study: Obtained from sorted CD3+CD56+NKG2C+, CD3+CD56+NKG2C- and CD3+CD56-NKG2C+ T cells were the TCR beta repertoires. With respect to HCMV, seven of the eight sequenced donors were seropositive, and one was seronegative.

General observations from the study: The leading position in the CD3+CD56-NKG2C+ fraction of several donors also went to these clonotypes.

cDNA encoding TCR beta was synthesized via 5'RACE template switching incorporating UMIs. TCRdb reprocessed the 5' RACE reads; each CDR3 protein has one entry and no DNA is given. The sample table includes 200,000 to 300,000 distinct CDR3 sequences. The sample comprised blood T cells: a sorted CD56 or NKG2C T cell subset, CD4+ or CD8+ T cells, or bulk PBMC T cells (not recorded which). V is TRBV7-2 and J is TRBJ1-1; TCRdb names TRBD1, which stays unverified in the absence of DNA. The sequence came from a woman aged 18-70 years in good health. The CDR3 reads CASSLEGGAMTEAFF.